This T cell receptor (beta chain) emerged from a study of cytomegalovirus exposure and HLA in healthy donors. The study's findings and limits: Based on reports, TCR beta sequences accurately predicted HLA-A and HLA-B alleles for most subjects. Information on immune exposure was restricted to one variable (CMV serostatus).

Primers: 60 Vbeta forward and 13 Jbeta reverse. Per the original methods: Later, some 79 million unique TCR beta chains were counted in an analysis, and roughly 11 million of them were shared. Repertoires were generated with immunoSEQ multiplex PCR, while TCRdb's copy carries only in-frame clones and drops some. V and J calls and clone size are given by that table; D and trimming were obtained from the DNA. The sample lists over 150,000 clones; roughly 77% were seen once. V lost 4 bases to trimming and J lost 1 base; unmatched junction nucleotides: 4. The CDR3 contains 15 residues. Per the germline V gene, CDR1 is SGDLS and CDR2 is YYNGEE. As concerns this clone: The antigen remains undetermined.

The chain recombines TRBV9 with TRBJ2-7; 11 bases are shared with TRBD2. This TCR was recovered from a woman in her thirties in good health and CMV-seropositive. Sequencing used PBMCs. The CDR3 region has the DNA TGTGCCAGCAGCCCGGGACTAGCGGCTTCCTACGAGCAGTACTTC. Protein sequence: CASSPGLAASYEQYF.